The rows below give T cell receptor beta chains drawn from one sample of a study of CD8 T cells in ankylosing spondylitis. TCRdb re-called the 5' RACE reads through MiXCR, storing one row per CDR3 protein. The sample includes about 800,000 distinct CDR3 sequences, about 12% seen only once; the top ten take 0.51%. Sequenced: blood, either unsorted or a sorted T cell fraction (not recorded which). These receptors all stem from a male donor with ankylosing spondylitis. Each CDR3 is given with its conserved first and last residue. D genes are given only for firm matches. For some rows the clone size is stated as once, few or many, or as a class when expanded; others skip it.

>-|TRBV2|-|TRBJ1-2
CASSEALSGYTF
TGTGCCAGCAGTGAAGCGCTGAGTGGCTACACCTTC
>TRBD1|TRBV5-1|few|TRBJ2-7
CASYRDRTSEQYF
TGCGCCAGCTATAGGGACAGGACATCCGAGCAGTACTTC
>TRBD1|TRBV29-1|many|TRBJ2-5
CSVQALWDRVKETQYF
TGCAGCGTTCAGGCTCTATGGGACAGGGTGAAAGAGACCCAGTACTTC
>-|TRBV20-1|many|TRBJ2-5
CSAQVWGAPETQYF
TGCAGTGCTCAGGTGTGGGGGGCTCCAGAGACCCAGTACTTC
>-|TRBV20-1|few|TRBJ2-7
CSARGPAEGEQYF
TGCAGTGCTAGAGGCCCAGCGGAGGGGGAGCAGTACTTC
>-|TRBV28|-|TRBJ2-7
CASSLFGDLSYEQYF
TGTGCCAGCAGTTTATTCGGGGACCTCTCCTACGAGCAGTACTTC
>-|TRBV20-1|few|TRBJ2-7
CSAGVWDSRYEQYF
TGCAGTGCTGGGGTGTGGGACTCCCGCTACGAGCAGTACTTC
>TRBD1|TRBV3-1|-|TRBJ2-1
CASSPGTGYFDEQFF
TGTGCCAGCAGCCCGGGGACAGGGTACTTTGATGAGCAGTTCTTC
>-|TRBV9|few|TRBJ2-2
CASSTGPSRVLTGELFF
TGTGCCAGCAGCACTGGGCCATCTAGGGTCCTTACCGGGGAGCTGTTTTTT
>-|TRBV15|-|TRBJ1-2
CATSRDEEGGYTF
TGTGCCACCAGCAGAGATGAGGAGGGAGGCTACACCTTC
>-|TRBV4-2|-|TRBJ1-5
CASSQDQGSGQPQHF
TGTGCCAGCAGCCAAGATCAAGGGTCGGGTCAGCCCCAGCATTTT
>-|TRBV7-8|-|TRBJ1-3
CASSLRWSGNTIYF
TGTGCCAGCAGCCTAAGATGGTCTGGAAACACCATATATTTT
>-|TRBV11-2|-|TRBJ2-6
CASSLRATNSGANVLTF
TGTGCCAGCAGCTTGAGAGCAACCAACTCTGGGGCCAACGTCCTGACTTTC
>-|TRBV6-2/TRBV6-3|-|TRBJ1-5
CASSFPGTGNSNQPQHF
TGTGCCAGCAGTTTCCCGGGGACGGGAAATAGCAATCAGCCCCAGCATTTT
>TRBD1|TRBV28|few|TRBJ1-2
CASSPLDRGNYGYTF
TGTGCCAGCAGTCCTCTAGACAGGGGCAACTATGGCTACACCTTC
>-|TRBV2|-|TRBJ1-5
CASSEGHGLPQHF
TGTGCCAGCAGTGAAGGGCACGGCCTGCCCCAGCATTTT
>TRBD2|TRBV7-2|few|TRBJ2-4
CASSLTSGSPGIQYF
TGTGCCAGCAGCTTAACTAGCGGGAGTCCTGGCATTCAGTACTTC
>TRBD1|TRBV12-3/TRBV12-4|many|TRBJ2-4
CASRGDRRRTKNIQYF
TGTGCCAGCAGAGGGGACAGGAGAAGAACCAAAAACATTCAGTACTTC
>TRBD1|TRBV10-3|-|TRBJ1-5
CAISDHRVRGQQPQHF
TGTGCCATCAGTGACCACCGGGTCAGGGGGCAACAGCCCCAGCATTTT
>-|TRBV28|-|TRBJ1-6
CASSTPASSYNSPLHF
TGTGCCAGCAGTACCCCAGCGAGCTCCTATAATTCACCCCTCCACTTT
>-|TRBV29-1|many|TRBJ1-2
CSVEGGSKGYTF
TGCAGCGTTGAAGGAGGGTCGAAGGGCTACACCTTC
>-|TRBV7-9|few|TRBJ2-7
CASSLLEREQYF
TGTGCCAGCAGCTTACTGGAACGGGAGCAGTACTTC
>TRBD1|TRBV11-2|-|TRBJ2-3
CASSLAGTGNPDTQYF
TGTGCCAGCAGCTTGGCCGGGACAGGAAATCCAGATACGCAGTATTTT
>-|TRBV15|-|TRBJ1-2
CATGGSWRGEGYTF
TGTGCCACTGGGGGGAGCTGGAGAGGGGAAGGCTACACCTTC
>-|TRBV18|-|TRBJ2-1
CASSPPHGTQYNEQFF
TGTGCCAGCTCACCACCGCATGGGACGCAGTACAATGAGCAGTTCTTC
>-|TRBV20-1|-|TRBJ2-7
CSASLWPRNTYEQYF
TGCAGTGCTAGTCTCTGGCCGCGAAATACCTACGAGCAGTACTTC
>-|TRBV7-2|-|TRBJ1-1
CASSLVAGLTFF
TGTGCCAGCAGCTTAGTAGCAGGGCTAACTTTCTTT
>TRBD1|TRBV18|-|TRBJ2-6
CASSTDREVLTF
TGTGCCAGCTCAACAGACAGGGAGGTCCTGACTTTC
>-|TRBV7-2|few|TRBJ1-1
CASSLKLAGTKAFF
TGTGCCAGCAGCTTAAAGTTAGCCGGGACCAAAGCTTTCTTT
>-|TRBV6-1|-|TRBJ2-3
CASSFRSATDTQYF
TGTGCCAGCAGCTTTAGGAGCGCCACAGATACGCAGTATTTT
>-|TRBV12-3/TRBV12-4|few|TRBJ2-7
CASSFDHYEQYF
TGTGCCAGCAGTTTCGACCACTACGAGCAGTACTTC
>TRBD2|TRBV11-2|few|TRBJ2-1
CASSFRLAGFRSYNEQFF
TGTGCCAGCAGCTTTCGACTAGCGGGGTTTCGCTCCTACAATGAGCAGTTCTTC
>-|TRBV6-2/TRBV6-3|few|TRBJ2-5
CASSSWDFGQFSQETQYF
TGTGCCAGCAGTTCCTGGGATTTTGGACAGTTTTCCCAAGAGACCCAGTACTTC
>-|TRBV11-2|-|TRBJ2-3
CASSFRQHTDTQYF
TGTGCCAGCAGCTTCCGACAGCACACAGATACGCAGTATTTT
>TRBD1|TRBV5-1|many|TRBJ1-1
CASSLEPTGGGTEAFF
TGCGCCAGCAGCTTGGAACCCACAGGGGGCGGCACTGAAGCTTTCTTT
>-|TRBV7-2|-|TRBJ1-1
CASTSSSLNTEAFF
TGTGCCAGCACCTCGTCCTCTCTAAACACTGAAGCTTTCTTT
>TRBD2|TRBV12-3/TRBV12-4|-|TRBJ2-1
CASSLVTSGTSGNEQFF
TGTGCCAGCAGTTTAGTGACTTCCGGGACTAGCGGCAATGAGCAGTTCTTC
>TRBD1|TRBV7-8|few|TRBJ2-5
CASSFRDRGKETQYF
TGTGCCAGCAGCTTCCGGGACAGGGGAAAGGAGACCCAGTACTTC
>TRBD1|TRBV27|-|TRBJ2-2
CASRGTGFGELFF
TGTGCCAGCAGAGGGACAGGTTTCGGGGAGCTGTTTTTT
>-|TRBV20-1|-|TRBJ2-7
CSATRVLDEQYF
TGCAGTGCTACCAGGGTATTAGACGAGCAGTACTTC
>-|TRBV4-3|few|TRBJ2-2
CASSQDHWGADTGELFF
TGCGCCAGCAGCCAAGATCATTGGGGGGCTGACACCGGGGAGCTGTTTTTT
>-|TRBV6-5|many|TRBJ1-3
CASSTRTAGNTIYF
TGTGCCAGCAGTACTCGGACAGCTGGAAACACCATATATTTT
>TRBD1|TRBV6-1|-|TRBJ1-5
CASSLTGGQTGQPQHF
TGTGCCAGCAGCCTCACAGGGGGACAAACGGGTCAGCCCCAGCATTTT
>-|TRBV29-1|few|TRBJ2-7
CSVRDLLSYEQYF
TGCAGCGTTAGGGATCTGCTCTCCTACGAGCAGTACTTC
>-|TRBV15|-|TRBJ1-1
CATSRASVGSMNTEAFF
TGTGCCACCAGCAGAGCGTCTGTCGGTTCGATGAACACTGAAGCTTTCTTT
>-|TRBV6-1|-|TRBJ2-7
CASIPPRGRFSYEQYF
TGTGCCAGCATCCCCCCTCGGGGGCGCTTCTCCTACGAGCAGTACTTC